Listed below are T cell receptor beta chains from one sample, sequenced in a study of early T cells in non-severe SARS-CoV-2 infection. TCRdb redid the calling of the 5' RACE reads with MiXCR, one entry per CDR3 protein. The data contain 55,000 to 80,000 distinct CDR3 sequences, 11% of them singletons. Sequenced: whole blood. These receptors all stem from an adult who was a healthcare worker with PCR-confirmed SARS-CoV-2 infection or an uninfected control (not recorded which). The CDR3 runs from the conserved cysteine through the conserved F or W. Size is stated for part of the rows, as once, few or many counts, or as a class when the clone is expanded.

V gene | clone size | CDR3 protein
TRBV6-1 | . | CASSEAVAIDEQYF
TRBV18 | many | CASSPLGRLGGANVLTF
TRBV19 | few | CASQKGLEQFF
TRBV18 | many | CASSPRLAETYNEQFF
TRBV10-3 | many | CAIRLGLAGSYEQYF
TRBV6-2/TRBV6-3 | . | CASSYGPDEKLFF
TRBV29-1 | many | CSELGQLYQPQHF
TRBV29-1 | . | CSVSSRSLEQYF
TRBV28 | many | CASSSTDRATEAFF
TRBV27 | few | CASSPRTFEQFF
TRBV11-2 | many | CASSLSSGASLFKETQYF
TRBV29-1 | few | CSVGFSNTQYF
TRBV2 | many | CASSGAVHQPQHF
TRBV30 | . | CAHGEGSWNSPLHF
TRBV3-1 | . | CASSQISGVHEQYF
TRBV19 | . | CASSFFGGDIQYF
TRBV12-3/TRBV12-4 | many | CASSLPIDHFGQPQHF
TRBV4-1 | . | CASSQDERGANYGYTF
TRBV20-1 | many | CSASTGDPTDTQYF
TRBV7-8 | few | CASSFGTGQETQYF
TRBV5-1 | . | CASSLVGSAWGIYF
TRBV7-2 | many | CASSSYQETQYF
TRBV6-5 | many | CASSPPRGSGANVLTF
TRBV6-1 | . | CASSGYSGEQFF
TRBV29-1 | many | CSAKDGGQPQHF
TRBV7-9 | . | CASSLVGFNQPQHF
TRBV7-9 | . | CASSRELGEGNQPQHF
TRBV5-1 | many | CASSFRTGNTEAFF
TRBV7-6 | many | CASSLIQGNNQPQHF
TRBV14 | many | CASSQGAGLYNEQFF
TRBV10-1 | few | CASSTGSSGRDEQYF
TRBV29-1 | . | CSVTFPAEEDTEAFF
TRBV12-3/TRBV12-4 | . | CASSSGLAGTDTLYF
TRBV5-4 | many | CASSLTSGTQETQYF
TRBV9 | . | CASSGLVGAEQFF
TRBV12-3/TRBV12-4 | many | CASSYRTGRPGLQYF
TRBV2 | few | CASRASYSNQPQHF
TRBV7-9 | many | CASSPFRGGWTGELFF
TRBV6-5 | . | CASSYYRTAAEAFF
TRBV11-2 | few | CASSLDRGVTDTQYF
TRBV21-1 | many | CASSLGGRKQLKPKNIQYF
TRBV3-1 | few | CASSQAGTASYEQYF
TRBV7-8 | many | CASSLQGRTIYF
TRBV24-1 | . | CATRAIGEQYF
TRBV11-2 | many | CASSLEVGDPYEQYF
TRBV29-1 | few | CSVEVGGENYEQYF
TRBV7-9 | . | CASSRRAYNSPLHF
TRBV4-1 | . | CASSQDRGLAGELFF